This T cell receptor beta chain derives from a study of identifying expanded T cells in peripheral blood. V was cut by 3 bases and J by 1 base, with 11 bases left in between. The CDR3 is 15 amino acids. CDR1 SGHTA and CDR2 FQGNSA come from the germline V gene. This clone was seen only once. Here immunoSEQ multiplex PCR was the method, and the copy in TCRdb shows in-frame clones only, minus some. The repertoire consists of about 110,000 clones, with about nine tenths occurring once and the leading ten covering 8.4%. This TCR was recovered from a person between 18 and 75 years old in good health. This rearrangement joins TRBV7-2 to TRBJ2-3; D is unclear. The sample taken for sequencing was blood. In nucleotides, the CDR3 is TGTGCCAGCAGCTTGGCAGTTGGCGGCACAGATACGCAGTATTTT. Residues: CASSLAVGGTDTQYF.